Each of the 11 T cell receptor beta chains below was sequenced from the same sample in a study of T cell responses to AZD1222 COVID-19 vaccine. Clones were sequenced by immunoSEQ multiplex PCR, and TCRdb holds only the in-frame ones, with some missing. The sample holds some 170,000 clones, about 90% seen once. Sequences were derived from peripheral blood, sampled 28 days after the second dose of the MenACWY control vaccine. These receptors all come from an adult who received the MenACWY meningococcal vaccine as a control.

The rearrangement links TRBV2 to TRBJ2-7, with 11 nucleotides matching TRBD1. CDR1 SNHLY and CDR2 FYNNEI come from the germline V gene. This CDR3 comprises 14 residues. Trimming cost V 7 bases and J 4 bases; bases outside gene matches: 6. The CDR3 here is CASTGTGGSYEQYF. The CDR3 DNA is TGTGCCAGCACTGGGACAGGGGGGAGTTACGAGCAGTACTTC.

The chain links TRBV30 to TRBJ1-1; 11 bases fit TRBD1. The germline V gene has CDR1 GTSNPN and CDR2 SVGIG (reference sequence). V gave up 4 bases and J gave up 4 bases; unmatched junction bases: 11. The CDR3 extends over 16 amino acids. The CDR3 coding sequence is TGTGCCTGGAAGAAGGACAGGGGGCCTGTCGGCACTGAAGCTTTCTTT. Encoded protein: CAWKKDRGPVGTEAFF.

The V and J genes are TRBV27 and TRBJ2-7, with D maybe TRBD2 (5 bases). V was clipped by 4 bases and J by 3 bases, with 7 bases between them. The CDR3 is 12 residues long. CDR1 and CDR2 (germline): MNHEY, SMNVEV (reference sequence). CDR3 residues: CASSSGGYEQYF. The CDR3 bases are TGTGCCAGCAGTTCCGGAGGCTACGAGCAGTACTTC.

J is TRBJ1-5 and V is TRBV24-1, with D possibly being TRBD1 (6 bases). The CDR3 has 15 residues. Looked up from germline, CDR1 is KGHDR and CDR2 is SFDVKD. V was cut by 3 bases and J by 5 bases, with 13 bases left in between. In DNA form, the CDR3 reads TGTGCCACCAGTGATGACAGGAGTGGAGATCAGCCCCAGCATTTT. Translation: CATSDDRSGDQPQHF.

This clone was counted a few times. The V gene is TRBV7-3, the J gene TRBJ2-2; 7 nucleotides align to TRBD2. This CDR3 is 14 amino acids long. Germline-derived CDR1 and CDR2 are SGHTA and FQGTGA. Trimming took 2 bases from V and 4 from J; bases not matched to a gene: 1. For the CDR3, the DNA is TGTGCCAGCAGCTTATCGGGGGGCACCGGGGAGCTGTTTTTT. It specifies CASSLSGGTGELFF.

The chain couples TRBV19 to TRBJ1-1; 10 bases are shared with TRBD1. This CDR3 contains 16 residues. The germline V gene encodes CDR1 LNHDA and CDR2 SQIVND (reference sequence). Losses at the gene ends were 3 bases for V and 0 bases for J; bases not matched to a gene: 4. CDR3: CASSIGGTGVNTEAFF. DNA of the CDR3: TGTGCCAGTAGTATTGGGGGGACAGGGGTGAACACTGAAGCTTTCTTT.

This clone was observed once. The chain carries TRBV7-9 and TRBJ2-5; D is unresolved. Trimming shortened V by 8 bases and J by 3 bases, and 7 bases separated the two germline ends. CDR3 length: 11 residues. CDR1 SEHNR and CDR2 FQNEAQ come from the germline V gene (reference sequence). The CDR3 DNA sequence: TGTGCCAGCCGTCAGGAAGAGACCCAGTACTTC. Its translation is CASRQEETQYF.

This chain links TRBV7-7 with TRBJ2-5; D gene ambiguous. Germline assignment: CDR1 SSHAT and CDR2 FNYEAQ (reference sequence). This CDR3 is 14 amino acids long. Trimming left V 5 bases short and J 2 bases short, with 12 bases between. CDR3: CASSTSPGQETQYF. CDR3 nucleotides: TGTGCCAGCAGCACCAGCCCCGGTCAAGAGACCCAGTACTTC.

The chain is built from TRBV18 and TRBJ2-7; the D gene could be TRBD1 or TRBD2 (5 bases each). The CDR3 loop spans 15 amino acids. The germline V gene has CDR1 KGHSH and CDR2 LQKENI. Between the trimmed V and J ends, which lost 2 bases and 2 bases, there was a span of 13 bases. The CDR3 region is CASSPAGTVTYEQYF. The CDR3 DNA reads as TGTGCCAGCTCACCAGCCGGGACGGTGACCTACGAGCAGTACTTC.

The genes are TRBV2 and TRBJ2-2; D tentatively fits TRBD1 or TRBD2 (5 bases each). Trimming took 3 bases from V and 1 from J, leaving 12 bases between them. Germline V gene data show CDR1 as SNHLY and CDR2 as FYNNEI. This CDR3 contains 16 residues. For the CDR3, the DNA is TGTGCCAGCAGTGACCTCGGGGCTATGAACACCGGGGAGCTGTTTTTT. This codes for CASSDLGAMNTGELFF.

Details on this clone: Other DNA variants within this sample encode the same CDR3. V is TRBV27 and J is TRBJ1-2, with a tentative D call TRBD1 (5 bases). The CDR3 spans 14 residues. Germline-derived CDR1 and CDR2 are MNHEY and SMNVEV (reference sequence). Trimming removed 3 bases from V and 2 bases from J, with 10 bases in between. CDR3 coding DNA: TGTGCCAGCAGTTTGGGGCAGGGAAACTATGGCTACACCTTC. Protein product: CASSLGQGNYGYTF.